The 16 T cell receptor beta chains listed next were all sequenced from one sample in a study of blood T cells in healthy people across ages. Together with a sample-barcoded 5' primer, a J-beta primer mix was included in a second PCR lasting roughly 6 to 12 cycles. TCRdb re-derived calls from the 5' RACE reads in MiXCR, one entry per CDR3 protein. The sample yields approximately 830,000 distinct CDR3 sequences, around 62% seen once. Sequencing was performed on blood. The source of these receptors is a man younger than 40 in good health.

The rearrangement uses TRBV4-3 and TRBJ2-1; D not certain. Trimming pared 1 base from V and 3 bases from J, leaving 7 bases between. The CDR3 is made up of 14 amino acids. In germline, CDR1 is LGHNA, CDR2 YSLEER. CDR3 nucleotides: TGCGCCAGCAGCCAAGTTCAACTCTACAATGAGCAGTTCTTC. Its translation: CASSQVQLYNEQFF.

The CDR3 here is CSAESGQGNYGYTF. The CDR3 DNA follows: TGCAGCGCCGAGTCGGGACAGGGGAACTATGGCTACACCTTC. The rearrangement uses TRBV29-1 and TRBJ1-2, with 10 bases that match TRBD1. CDR1 and CDR2 from the germline V gene are SQVTM and ANQGSEA. The CDR3 sequence is 14 residues long. The trim removed 7 bases at V and 2 bases at J, leaving 7 bases unmatched.

This clonotype was observed a handful of times. The V gene is TRBV27, the J gene TRBJ1-2; the D gene is possibly TRBD1 (6 bases). The germline gives CDR1 MNHEY, CDR2 SMNVEV (reference sequence). V was shortened by 5 bases and J by 0 bases, with 19 bases between the two germline ends. The CDR3 loop spans 17 amino acids. CDR3 sequence: CASSPEWGGTTNYGYTF. The CDR3 DNA sequence: TGTGCCAGCAGTCCCGAGTGGGGGGGCACAACTAACTATGGCTACACCTTC.

This clonotype was seen a few times. The chain has TRBV7-2 and TRBJ1-2; D might be TRBD1 (5 bases). The V gene's germline CDR1 is SGHTA and CDR2 FQGNSA. V was trimmed by 7 bases and J by 2 bases, leaving 20 bases between them. The CDR3 spans 16 residues. The CDR3 coding sequence is TGTGCCAGCATCCTAAGTCTGGGGGGGATCAACTATGGCTACACCTTC. The encoded protein is CASILSLGGINYGYTF.

This rearrangement joins TRBV29-1 to TRBJ2-1; TRBD2 agrees at 15 bases. The CDR3 length is 15 residues. CDR1 is SQVTM and CDR2 is ANQGSEA in the germline V gene. Trimming took 7 bases from V and 9 from J; bases not matched to a gene: 10. The CDR3 reads CSAGLAGGPSVEQFF. CDR3 nucleotides: TGCAGCGCTGGACTAGCGGGGGGGCCCTCCGTTGAGCAGTTCTTC.

This clonotype was picked up a small number of times. This chain uses TRBV4-3 with TRBJ2-6, with 8 bases matching TRBD2. CDR3 length: 19 amino acids. Germline CDR1 and CDR2: LGHNA and YSLEER. Unmatched junction bases numbered 12, after V lost 3 bases and J lost 2 bases. DNA of the CDR3: TGCGCCAGCAGCCAGTTGGTCGGGGGGGCTATGGCTGGGGCCAACGTCCTGACTTTC. As protein: CASSQLVGGAMAGANVLTF.

This clonotype has a handful of counts. V and J are TRBV7-2 and TRBJ2-3, with 8 bases identical to TRBD2. V was pared by 1 base and J by 2 bases, with 5 bases of the junction left unmatched. Germline V gene data show CDR1 as SGHTA and CDR2 as FQGNSA. The CDR3 contains 16 residues. The CDR3 protein is CASSLGAGEFTDTQYF. CDR3 nucleotides: TGTGCCAGCAGCTTAGGAGCGGGGGAGTTCACAGATACGCAGTATTTT.

The chain carries TRBV12-3 or TRBV12-4 and TRBJ2-3, with D possibly being TRBD2 (5 bases). There are 15 residues in the CDR3. V was clipped by 1 base and J by 4 bases, with 12 bases between them. In DNA, the CDR3 is TGTGCCAGCAGTTTAGAAGGACTGAGCGCAGATACGCAGTATTTT. It is translated as CASSLEGLSADTQYF.

This clonotype was seen only a few times. The rearrangement links TRBV3-1 to TRBJ2-1; D unclear. V lost 0 bases to trimming and J lost 5 bases, with 11 bases between them. Germline V gene data show CDR1 as LGHDT and CDR2 as YNNKEL (reference sequence). The CDR3 has 15 residues. This CDR3 is CASSQEFRLNNEQFF. CDR3 sequence (DNA): TGTGCCAGCAGCCAAGAATTTAGGCTTAACAATGAGCAGTTCTTC.

The V call is TRBV29-1, the J call TRBJ2-5; D tentatively reads TRBD1 or TRBD2 (7 bases each). Between the trimmed V and J ends, which lost 5 bases and 4 bases, there was a span of 17 bases. The germline gives CDR1 SQVTM, CDR2 ANQGSEA. There are 14 residues in the CDR3. The CDR3: CSVLGGGGRETQYF. In nucleotides, the CDR3 is TGCAGCGTTTTAGGAGGGGGCGGGAGAGAGACCCAGTACTTC.

This clonotype was found many times. The chain recombines TRBV7-9 with TRBJ2-5; 11 bases map to TRBD2. Per the germline V gene, CDR1 is SEHNR and CDR2 is FQNEAQ (reference sequence). The CDR3 length is 14 residues. J lost 5 bases, V lost 5 bases, and 4 bases had no gene match. The CDR3 coding sequence is TGTGCCAGCAGCCCTCGGACTAGCGGGGAGACCCAGTACTTC. Amino acids: CASSPRTSGETQYF.

This clonotype was seen more than once but under ten times. The chain employs TRBV10-3 and TRBJ1-1; D unclear. Germline CDR1 ENHRY, CDR2 SYGVKD. V was pared by 0 bases and J by 7 bases, with 6 bases between. The CDR3 is 12 amino acids. The CDR3, as DNA: TGTGCCATCAGTGAGTCGACCGGTGAAGCTTTCTTT. It codes for CAISESTGEAFF.

V and J are TRBV30 and TRBJ1-1, with 7 bases fitting TRBD1. CDR3 length: 13 amino acids. Per germline, CDR1 GTSNPN and CDR2 SVGIG (reference sequence). V was clipped by 5 bases and J by 0 bases; unmatched bases: 3. The CDR3 DNA reads TGTGCCTGGGACAGGGACTTGAACACTGAAGCTTTCTTT. This translates into CAWDRDLNTEAFF.

The gene calls are TRBV3-1 and TRBJ1-2; unclear D gene. The CDR3 length is 14 residues. The ends were cut back, 1 base at V and 3 bases at J, with 9 bases in the middle. Per germline, CDR1 LGHDT and CDR2 YNNKEL (reference sequence). The CDR3 region is CASSQGRRDYGYTF. In DNA form, the CDR3 reads TGTGCCAGCAGCCAAGGGAGACGCGACTATGGCTACACCTTC.

In DNA, the CDR3 is TGCAGTGCTAGAGATCCCGCCCCCGGGACTAGCGTGTATCAGCCCCAGCATTTT. Residues: CSARDPAPGTSVYQPQHF. The rearrangement links TRBV20-1 to TRBJ1-5; D is possibly TRBD1 (5 bases). CDR1 is DFQATT, CDR2 SNEGSKA, per germline (reference sequence). Deletions cut 0 bases from V and 5 bases from J, with 23 bases between. The CDR3 spans 18 residues.

This clonotype has more than one count but fewer than ten. The gene calls are TRBV6-1 and TRBJ2-3; D possibly matches TRBD1 or TRBD2 (5 bases each). V was pared by 4 bases and J by 6 bases, with 14 bases between. Germline-derived CDR1 and CDR2 are MNHNS and SASEGT. This CDR3 is built from 14 residues. In DNA form, the CDR3 reads TGTGCCAGCAGTGCAGGGACCCAGGGTGATACGCAGTATTTT. This translates into CASSAGTQGDTQYF.